This entry lists 16 T cell receptor beta chains sequenced from one sample in a study of long-term antiretroviral therapy in people with HIV. Assay version v3.0 of immunoSEQ was used, and it was run at survey level. The data were produced by immunoSEQ multiplex PCR, yet TCRdb's version contains in-frame clones alone and is incomplete. The sample lists 25,000 to 30,000 clones; around 90% were seen once. Specimen: unsorted PBMCs, collected about 5.5 years after starting antiretroviral therapy. The origin of the receptors is a middle-aged woman with HIV.

The chain links TRBV19 to TRBJ2-4, with TRBD1 matching over 7 bases. The CDR3 runs 14 residues. The J segment lost 8 bases and the V segment lost 1 base, leaving 5 bases of the junction unmatched. Germline assignment: CDR1 LNHDA and CDR2 SQIVND (reference sequence). The chain's CDR3 is CASSIGGGLHIQYF. The CDR3 nucleotides read TGTGCCAGTAGTATAGGAGGGGGCCTACACATTCAGTACTTC. The full variable domain, in which reference TRBV19 and TRBJ2-4 provide the parts outside the CDR3, is DGGITQSPKYLFRKEGQNVTLSCEQNLNHDAMYWYRQDPGQGLRLIYYSQIVNDFQKGDIAEGYSVSREKKESFPLTVTSAQKNPTAFYLCASSIGGGLHIQYFGAGTRLSVL.

This clone has a single count. V usage is TRBV19 and J usage is TRBJ2-2; the match to TRBD2 covers 7 bases. Germline V CDR1 and CDR2: LNHDA, SQIVND (reference sequence). The CDR3 contains 16 residues. Trimming at V came to 3 bases and at J to 5 bases, leaving 9 bases not matched to a gene. The CDR3 region is CASSIQGTKKTGELFF. The CDR3 coding sequence is TGTGCCAGTAGTATCCAAGGGACTAAAAAAACCGGGGAGCTGTTTTTT. Supplemented by reference TRBV19 and TRBJ2-2, the full variable domain reads DGGITQSPKYLFRKEGQNVTLSCEQNLNHDAMYWYRQDPGQGLRLIYYSQIVNDFQKGDIAEGYSVSREKKESFPLTVTSAQKNPTAFYLCASSIQGTKKTGELFFGEGSRLTVL.

This clone showed up just once. This chain uses TRBV7-9 with TRBJ2-5; D unclear. The V gene's germline CDR1 is SEHNR and CDR2 FQNEAQ (reference sequence). Trimming cost V 0 bases and J 2 bases, with 16 bases left between them. The CDR3 has 17 amino acids. CDR3 nucleotide sequence: TGTGCCAGCAGCTTAGCAGGATCACAATACAAACAAGAGACCCAGTACTTC. As protein: CASSLAGSQYKQETQYF.

This chain uses TRBV19 with TRBJ2-7; D remains ambiguous. The CDR3 spans 16 residues. V lost 1 base and J lost 0, with 13 bases in between. The V gene's germline CDR1 is LNHDA and CDR2 SQIVND (reference sequence). The CDR3 sequence: CASSIGSAPSSYEQYF. The CDR3 nucleotides are TGTGCCAGTAGTATAGGTTCAGCTCCCAGCTCCTACGAGCAGTACTTC.

This clone has more than one count but fewer than ten. The gene calls are TRBV7-2 and TRBJ1-5; the D is unclear. The CDR3 totals 14 residues. Germline V gene sequence: CDR1 SGHTA, CDR2 FQGNSA. V lost 3 bases, J lost 7 bases, and 13 bases lay in between. CDR3 region: CASSLQTLGQPQHF. The CDR3, as DNA: TGTGCCAGCAGCTTGCAGACCCTAGGCCAGCCCCAGCATTTT.

This chain joins TRBV29-1 and TRBJ1-4; 8 nucleotides agree with TRBD1. CDR1 and CDR2 from the germline V gene are SQVTM and ANQGSEA. Trimming removed 8 bases from V and 6 bases from J; junction bases left unmatched: 11. The CDR3 totals 14 residues. The CDR3 region is CSYSFRGRDEKLFF. In nucleotides, the CDR3 is TGCAGCTACTCCTTCAGGGGGCGAGATGAAAAACTGTTTTTT.

This chain links TRBV11-3 with TRBJ2-1; 13 bases map to TRBD2. Trimming removed 5 bases from V and 10 bases from J; junction bases left unmatched: 8. Germline V gene lookup returns CDR1 SGHNT and CDR2 YENEEA. The CDR3 has 15 residues. CDR3 sequence reads: CASSAGLAGVKEQFF. Here the CDR3 DNA reads TGTGCCAGCAGCGCCGGACTAGCGGGGGTAAAAGAGCAGTTCTTC.

V and J are TRBV14 and TRBJ1-1; tentative D call: TRBD1 (6 bases). The CDR3 consists of 14 residues. Germline CDR1 reads SGHDN; CDR2 reads FVKESK. V lost 2 bases, J lost 8 bases, and 15 bases lay in between. CDR3 sequence reads: CASSQLDSRGEAFF. In DNA, the CDR3 is TGTGCCAGCAGCCAACTGGACAGTAGGGGGGAAGCTTTCTTT.

The V gene is TRBV7-9, the J gene TRBJ2-1; 11 bases are shared with TRBD2. Trimming at V came to 10 bases and at J to 8 bases, leaving 13 bases not matched to a gene. CDR1 SEHNR and CDR2 FQNEAQ come from the germline V gene (reference sequence). This CDR3 has 15 residues. The CDR3: CATLALSGGAYEQFF. In DNA form, the CDR3 reads TGTGCCACCCTGGCTCTTAGCGGGGGGGCTTATGAGCAGTTCTTC.

The table lists this clone with a count of one. The CDR3 protein is CASSSLAAGEGRETQYF. Here the CDR3 DNA reads TGCGCCAGCAGCTCCCTCGCAGCGGGAGAGGGGCGGGAGACCCAGTACTTC. This chain links TRBV5-1 with TRBJ2-5; 8 positions match TRBD2. There are 17 residues in the CDR3. Germline assignment: CDR1 SGHRS and CDR2 YFSETQ. After removal of 3 bases from V and 5 bases from J, the junction contained 15 bases not matched to a gene. The whole variable domain, remainder taken from reference TRBV5-1 and TRBJ2-5, is KAGVTQTPRYLIKTRGQQVTLSCSPISGHRSVSWYQQTPGQGLQFLFEYFSETQRNKGNFPGRFSGRQFSNSRSEMNVSTLELGDSALYLCASSSLAAGEGRETQYFGPGTRLLVL.

The chain joins TRBV4-2 to TRBJ1-1, with a tentative D call TRBD1 (6 bases). Trimming cost V 3 bases and J 8 bases, with 7 bases left between them. CDR1 and CDR2 from the germline V gene are LGHNA and YNFKEQ. The CDR3 runs to 11 residues. Written as DNA, the CDR3 is TGTGCCAGCAGCCATACAGGGGAAGCTTTCTTT. It yields the protein CASSHTGEAFF.

The chain recombines TRBV27 with TRBJ1-5; D possibly corresponds to TRBD1 (6 bases). Germline V gene lookup returns CDR1 MNHEY and CDR2 SMNVEV (reference sequence). The CDR3 length is 19 residues. V lost 4 bases and J 3 bases, leaving 25 bases between the germline ends. The CDR3 DNA reads TGTGCCAGCAGTTCCCTCCTCGGGACATCAGAACCAGACAATCAGCCCCAGCATTTT. It is translated as CASSSLLGTSEPDNQPQHF.

A single count supports this clone. The chain combines TRBV19 with TRBJ2-1; a possible D gene is TRBD2 (6 bases). Trimming cost V 5 bases and J 4 bases, with 12 bases left between them. The CDR3 loop spans 14 amino acids. Germline V gene lookup returns CDR1 LNHDA and CDR2 SQIVND (reference sequence). DNA for the CDR3: TGTGCCAGTAGTTCAGCGGGCGAATACAATGAGCAGTTCTTC. The encoded protein is CASSSAGEYNEQFF.

V and J are TRBV15 and TRBJ1-3; 8 bases fit TRBD1. CDR1 LNHNV and CDR2 YYDKDF come from the germline V gene (reference sequence). The V gene end was trimmed by 2 bases and the J gene end by 3 bases; junction bases not matched to a gene: 3. The CDR3 spans 15 residues. This chain's CDR3 is CATSRPGTGGNTIYF. In nucleotides, the CDR3 is TGTGCCACCAGCAGACCAGGGACAGGTGGAAACACCATATATTTT.

This clone has just a few counts. J is TRBJ2-2 and V is TRBV4-1, with D possibly being TRBD1 (6 bases). V was clipped by 1 base and J by 6 bases, with 9 bases between them. CDR1 is MGHRA and CDR2 is YSYEKL in the germline V gene. The CDR3 totals 14 residues. CDR3 in DNA: TGCGCCAGCAGCCAAGCCCCAGGGGCCGGGGAGCTGTTTTTT. It encodes CASSQAPGAGELFF.

The V gene is TRBV30, the J gene TRBJ1-4, with D possibly matching TRBD1 (6 bases). The germline V and J ends were trimmed by 0 bases and 3 bases, with 8 bases remaining between them. The CDR3 covers 14 residues. Germline V gene data show CDR1 as GTSNPN and CDR2 as SVGIG (reference sequence). CDR3 nucleotides: TGTGCCTGGAGTGTACAGGGAGCTAATGAAAAACTGTTTTTT. It translates to CAWSVQGANEKLFF. Full variable domain (outside the CDR3, taken from reference TRBV30 and TRBJ1-4): SQTIHQWPATLVQPVGSPLSLECTVEGTSNPNLYWYRQAAGRGLQLLFYSVGIGQISSEVPQNLSASRPQDRQFILSSKKLLLSDSGFYLCAWSVQGANEKLFFGSGTQLSVL.